This entry features one T cell receptor beta chain sequence. The antigen remains unidentified. All TRB cDNA libraries came from 5' RACE performed with UMI labels. TCRdb derives one entry per CDR3 protein from the 5' RACE reads, leaving out DNA. The sample table sets out 150,000 to 170,000 distinct CDR3 sequences. Each CD8+ T cell subset was sorted in triplicate, approximately 300,000 cells each. Germline V gives CDR1 DFQATT, CDR2 SNEGSKA (reference sequence). This CDR3 contains 14 residues. These data come from a study of CXCR3-negative and CXCR3-positive naive CD8 T cells. Study observations and caveats: Compared with CXCR3-negative naive cells, CXCR3-positive naive cells showed more hydrophobic TRB CDR3s. Similar TRBV-TRBJ usage was seen in naive cells (both CXCR3-negative and CXCR3-positive), but memory cells differed. Naive subsets showed comparable surface CD5, and TCR interaction strength was also inferred from TRB CDR3 physicochemistry.

Sequences were obtained from naive CXCR3+ CD8+ T cells from blood. Documented subset: CD45RO-CCR7+CD27+CD95- naive CD8+ T cells expressing CXCR3 (TNR3+). This chain links TRBV20-1 with TRBJ2-2; TCRdb returns TRBD2, unconfirmable since there is no DNA. The sequence derives from a human donor in good health. Some clones in this sample may be carry-over from other donors' samples. The CDR3 sequence: CSASGLAATGELFF.